Below, 14 T cell receptor beta chains from the same sample are listed, as sequenced in a study of T cell responses to AZD1222 COVID-19 vaccine (dated by TCRdb to the early 2020s). This specimen's time point label, interpreted: baseline before first vaccination. Preparation of the library involved the immunoSEQ multiplex PCR assay. TCRdb mirrors the immuneACCESS table, restricted to in-frame sequences. Some clones are absent from its copies; in checked studies, under half trace to an unresolved V gene, and the reason for the others is unknown. The sample table holds 140,000 to 150,000 clones, of which around nine tenths were seen once. Clones ranked in the top ten supply 5.2% of the sample. The sample was peripheral blood, taken on day 0 of AZD1222 vaccination. The receptors derive from an adult in good health.

The chain joins TRBV7-5 to TRBJ1-5; the table names TRBD1, a call not compared with the DNA. TRBV7-5 is labeled a pseudogene. The CDR3 totals 15 residues. The CDR3 loop reads CVRIGGMGALQPQHF. The CDR3 nucleotides are TGTGTCAGAATTGGGGGCATGGGGGCTCTTCAGCCCCAGCATTTT.

The chain uses TRBV18 and TRBJ2-3; 7 nucleotides align to TRBD2. This CDR3 is 15 amino acids long. Germline trimming cut 1 base from V and 2 bases from J; bases unmatched to any gene: 3. Germline CDR1 and CDR2: KGHSH and LQKENI. The CDR3 is CASSPRGGFTDTQYF. In DNA, the CDR3 is TGTGCCAGCTCACCACGCGGGGGATTCACAGATACGCAGTATTTT.

The chain is built from TRBV4-1 and TRBJ1-2; D is uncertain. The length of the CDR3 is 16 residues. The V gene's germline CDR1 is MGHRA and CDR2 YSYEKL. Trimming removed 1 base at V and 2 bases at J, with 14 bases between. CDR3 bases: TGCGCCAGCAGCCAAGTAAGGACCTTGCGGAACTATGGCTACACCTTC. Its translation: CASSQVRTLRNYGYTF.

This clone was recorded only once. The chain uses TRBV5-6 and TRBJ1-1, with a weak D call TRBD1 (5 bases). The CDR3 runs 13 residues. Germline V gives CDR1 SGHDT, CDR2 YYEEEE. The ends were cut back, 7 bases at V and 1 base at J, with 11 bases in the middle. The CDR3 protein is CASRGAANTEAFF. CDR3 bases: TGTGCCAGCCGGGGCGCAGCGAACACTGAAGCTTTCTTT.

This CDR3 reads CASRRGDVAFF. CDR3 coding DNA: TGTGCCAGCAGACGGGGAGATGTAGCTTTCTTT. The genes are TRBV6-5 and TRBJ1-1; D not resolved. Trimming shortened V by 6 bases and J by 10 bases, and 12 bases separated the two germline ends. CDR1 is MNHEY and CDR2 is SVGAGI in the germline V gene. CDR3 length: 11 residues.

V usage is TRBV7-9 and J usage is TRBJ2-7; 8 positions match TRBD1. The CDR3 is made up of 14 amino acids. The ends lost 5 bases at V and 6 bases at J; junction bases unmatched: 9. Germline V gene sequence: CDR1 SEHNR, CDR2 FQNEAQ (reference sequence). The CDR3 sequence: CASSRGTGEGEQYF. CDR3 coding DNA: TGTGCCAGCAGCCGGGGGACAGGTGAAGGCGAGCAGTACTTC.

CDR3 sequence (DNA): TGTGCCAGCAGTTACTCGAACGGAGTAGATCGGGGCTACACCTTC. Its protein product is CASSYSNGVDRGYTF. The rearrangement links TRBV6-5 to TRBJ1-2; the D is unclear. The ends were cut back, 0 bases at V and 8 bases at J, with 16 bases in the middle. The CDR3 loop spans 15 amino acids. Germline loops: CDR1 MNHEY, CDR2 SVGAGI.

The chain has TRBV7-3 and TRBJ2-1; unclear D gene. Trimming stripped 2 bases from V and 9 bases from J, with 11 bases between. The CDR3 sequence is 13 residues long. Germline V CDR1 and CDR2: SGHTA, FQGTGA. Here the CDR3 DNA reads TGTGCCAGCAGCTTAGCCCCGGACGGTGAGCAGTTCTTC. This codes for CASSLAPDGEQFF.

The chain is built from TRBV4-2 and TRBJ2-2, with TRBD2 identical over 7 bases. The CDR3 totals 14 residues. The germline CDR1 and CDR2 sequences are LGHNA and YNFKEQ. V dropped 3 bases and J dropped 6; count of bases not matched to a gene: 4. The CDR3 region has the DNA TGTGCCAGCAGCCAGGGGGGGGAGGCCGGGGAGCTGTTTTTT. Encoded protein: CASSQGGEAGELFF.

The count of this clone is one. V is TRBV7-3 and J is TRBJ2-1; no definite D call. Germline V CDR1 and CDR2: SGHTA, FQGTGA. Trimming shortened V by 2 bases and J by 2 bases, and 10 bases separated the two germline ends. The CDR3 totals 15 residues. CDR3 loop: CASSLDKNPYNEQFF. Here the CDR3 DNA reads TGTGCCAGCAGCTTAGACAAGAATCCCTACAATGAGCAGTTCTTC.

In this sample, this clone turned up once. The V gene is TRBV19, the J gene TRBJ1-1; D is unclear. The CDR3 is 14 amino acids. Germline V CDR1 and CDR2: LNHDA, SQIVND (reference sequence). Trimming took off 7 bases at V and 5 bases at J, with 17 bases between the two ends. The CDR3 DNA follows: TGTGCCAGTAAGTCGACCGCTACGGGTACTGAAGCTTTCTTT. Residues: CASKSTATGTEAFF.

The chain carries TRBV6-5 and TRBJ2-1; TRBD2 might be the D (7 bases). The germline CDR1 and CDR2 sequences are MNHEY and SVGAGI. Trimming removed 7 bases at V and 10 bases at J, with 20 bases between. This CDR3 spans 14 amino acids. The CDR3 DNA reads TGTGCCAGCACCCGACTAGGGGGGGCTGGCGAGCAGTTCTTC. As protein: CASTRLGGAGEQFF.

In its sample, this clone was seen once. The chain employs TRBV19 and TRBJ1-5; tentatively, D is TRBD1 (6 bases). The CDR3 loop spans 13 amino acids. V was pared by 5 bases and J by 7 bases, with 12 bases between. Germline lookup yields CDR1 LNHDA and CDR2 SQIVND (reference sequence). The CDR3 DNA follows: TGTGCCAGTAGTTTCACAGGGAAGCAGCCCCAGCATTTT. This encodes CASSFTGKQPQHF. Full variable domain (missing parts from reference TRBV19 and TRBJ1-5): DGGITQSPKYLFRKEGQNVTLSCEQNLNHDAMYWYRQDPGQGLRLIYYSQIVNDFQKGDIAEGYSVSREKKESFPLTVTSAQKNPTAFYLCASSFTGKQPQHFGDGTRLSIL.

The rearrangement joins TRBV14 to TRBJ1-6; D call uncertain. CDR1 is SGHDN, CDR2 FVKESK, per germline. This CDR3 spans 14 amino acids. V was clipped by 3 bases and J by 8 bases, with 11 bases between them. CDR3 residues: CASSHPRQHSPLHF. For the CDR3, the DNA is TGTGCCAGCAGCCACCCTAGACAACATTCACCCCTCCACTTT.